Listed below are T cell receptor beta chains from one sample, sequenced in a study of OX40 agonist ivuxolimab in advanced cancers. The table came from immunoSEQ multiplex PCR; TCRdb's copy has only in-frame clones and leaves some out. The sample has over 95,000 clones; roughly 90% are singletons. This specimen was CD4+ or CD8+ T cells sorted from blood, taken in a trial of the OX40 agonist ivuxolimab. The receptors stem from an adult with an advanced solid tumor such as melanoma, head and neck, liver or kidney cancer. CDR3s include the opening cysteine and the closing phenylalanine or tryptophan. D genes are given only for firm matches. Rows give clone size only sometimes, using once, few, many, or a class for an expanded clone.

V	D	size	J	CDR3	DNA
TRBV28	-	-	TRBJ2-3	CASREHIPTDTQYF	TGTGCCAGCAGGGAGCACATACCCACAGATACGCAGTATTTT
TRBV5-6	-	-	TRBJ2-1	CASSLVTGFNEQFF	TGTGCCAGCAGCTTGGTTACGGGCTTCAATGAGCAGTTCTTC
TRBV7-2	-	-	TRBJ2-3	CASSLEGGGGTSTDTQYF	TGTGCCAGCAGCTTAGAGGGGGGGGGCGGGACTAGCACAGATACGCAGTATTTT
TRBV30	-	once	TRBJ1-1	CAWSVRPGRNPRDTEAFF	TGTGCCTGGAGTGTACGACCAGGCAGAAACCCTCGGGACACTGAAGCTTTCTTT
TRBV9	TRBD2	-	TRBJ2-1	CASSARGDTSYNEQFF	TGTGCCAGCAGCGCTCGGGGGGATACCTCCTACAATGAGCAGTTCTTC
TRBV27	-	-	TRBJ1-1	CASSLEDSNTEAFF	TGTGCCAGCAGTTTAGAGGATTCGAACACTGAAGCTTTCTTT
TRBV5-1	-	-	TRBJ2-1	CASSLGLVYNEQFF	TGCGCCAGCAGCTTGGGACTAGTGTACAATGAGCAGTTCTTC
TRBV6-1	-	-	TRBJ2-5	CASIPGPSSWTQYF	TGTGCCAGCATCCCGGGCCCCTCCTCTTGGACCCAGTACTTC
TRBV11-2	-	-	TRBJ2-3	CASSRTDTQYF	TGTGCCAGCAGCCGCACAGATACGCAGTATTTT
TRBV6-6	TRBD2	-	TRBJ2-1	CASSYGSSGRNEQFF	TGTGCCAGCAGTTACGGGTCTAGCGGGAGGAATGAGCAGTTCTTC
TRBV5-1	-	-	TRBJ2-1	CASSLLDSRYEQFF	TGCGCCAGCAGCTTGCTAGATTCCAGATATGAGCAGTTCTTC
TRBV7-9	TRBD1	-	TRBJ2-7	CASSLGTGVYEQYF	TGTGCCAGCAGCTTAGGGACAGGGGTCTACGAGCAGTACTTC
TRBV7-8	-	-	TRBJ2-5	CASSLGPGETQYF	TGTGCCAGCAGCTTAGGGCCTGGGGAGACCCAGTACTTC
TRBV28	TRBD1	-	TRBJ2-5	CASRSGTGQEQYF	TGTGCCAGCAGGTCTGGGACAGGTCAAGAGCAGTACTTC
TRBV2	TRBD2	-	TRBJ2-2	CASSLRLAANTGELFF	TGTGCCAGCAGTCTCAGACTAGCGGCAAACACCGGGGAGCTGTTTTTT
TRBV28	TRBD1	-	TRBJ2-7	CASSKDRGLYEQYF	TGTGCCAGCAGTAAGGACAGGGGGCTTTACGAGCAGTACTTC
TRBV6-5	-	-	TRBJ1-3	CASSPQGTGNTIYF	TGTGCCAGCAGCCCACAGGGAACTGGAAACACCATATATTTT
TRBV5-1	-	few	TRBJ2-3	CASKGDPGTDTQYF	TGCGCCAGCAAGGGAGACCCCGGCACAGATACGCAGTATTTT
TRBV7-2	TRBD2	-	TRBJ2-7	CASSLVAGVPTYEQYF	TGTGCCAGCAGCTTGGTAGCGGGAGTCCCCACCTACGAGCAGTACTTC
TRBV4-1	-	-	TRBJ2-1	CASSQENHYNEQFF	TGCGCCAGCAGCCAAGAAAACCACTACAATGAGCAGTTCTTC
TRBV11-2	TRBD1	few	TRBJ2-7	CASSPQTTGTYEQYF	TGTGCCAGCAGCCCACAGACGACAGGGACCTACGAGCAGTACTTC
TRBV7-2	TRBD2	-	TRBJ2-7	CASSLGSGIISSYEQYF	TGTGCCAGCAGCTTAGGAAGCGGGATCATTTCCTCCTACGAGCAGTACTTC
TRBV7-2	-	-	TRBJ2-2	CASSESRVGTGELFF	TGTGCCAGCAGCGAGTCAAGGGTGGGCACCGGGGAGCTGTTTTTT
TRBV20-1	-	-	TRBJ2-5	CSARVRETQYF	TGCAGTGCTAGAGTACGCGAGACCCAGTACTTC
TRBV6-6	-	few	TRBJ1-5	CASSPRDKGGNQPQHF	TGTGCCAGCAGTCCGCGGGACAAGGGGGGCAATCAGCCCCAGCATTTT
TRBV10-2	TRBD2	-	TRBJ2-3	CASSEGKRDSTDTQYF	TGCGCCAGCAGTGAGGGGAAGCGGGATAGCACAGATACGCAGTATTTT
TRBV4-1	TRBD1	-	TRBJ2-2	CASSQGTGVNWGAVF	TGCGCCAGCAGCCAAGGGACAGGGGTAAATTGGGGAGCTGTTTTT
TRBV5-8	TRBD1	-	TRBJ2-3	CASNRDRGPDTQYF	TGTGCCTCTAACCGGGACAGGGGGCCAGATACGCAGTATTTT
TRBV19	TRBD1	-	TRBJ1-1	CASRLDRGAEAFF	TGTGCCAGTAGACTCGACAGGGGGGCTGAAGCTTTCTTT
TRBV6-5	-	-	TRBJ2-5	CASRASGGQGTQYF	TGTGCCAGCAGGGCGTCTGGCGGTCAGGGGACCCAGTACTTC
TRBV15	-	-	TRBJ1-3	CATSRGTSGGNTIYF	TGTGCCACCAGCAGAGGTACCTCAGGCGGAAACACCATATATTTT
TRBV27	-	-	TRBJ1-1	CASRPLMNTEAFF	TGTGCCAGCAGGCCCCTTATGAACACTGAAGCTTTCTTT
TRBV28	TRBD1	-	TRBJ2-7	CASSTPGTGGREQYF	TGTGCCAGCAGTACCCCCGGGACAGGGGGCCGCGAGCAGTACTTC